The T cell receptor (beta chain) under discussion was sequenced for a study of T cells of healthy individuals. MiXCR was run by TCRdb on the 5' RACE reads, yielding one entry per CDR3 protein. This table holds tens of thousands of distinct CDR3 sequences, approximately 14% found once. CDR3 size: 15 residues. The germline CDR1 and CDR2 sequences are LGHDT and YNNKEL (reference sequence). Trimming at V came to 0 bases and at J to 7 bases, leaving 3 bases not matched to a gene. The sequence was obtained from a human donor in good health. The V and J genes are TRBV3-1 and TRBJ2-1; TRBD2 matches 10 bases. CDR3 in DNA: TGTGCCAGCAGCCAAGACCTAGCGGGAGTTAATGAGCAGTTCTTC. Translated: CASSQDLAGVNEQFF.